What follows describes a single TCR beta chain. The antigen remains undetermined. Sequencing was performed with immunoSEQ multiplex PCR; in TCRdb, only in-frame clones are kept and a portion is missing. The sample comprises over 45,000 clones, approximately 90% of which are singletons, and roughly 1.5% rests with the top ten. Trimming took 3 bases from V and 0 from J, leaving 11 bases between them. Per the germline V gene, CDR1 is SEHNR and CDR2 is FQNEAQ (reference sequence). This CDR3 region has 15 residues. The sample originates from a study of graft-versus-host responses after intestinal transplantation. Study-level information: Every transplant recipient was induced with anti-thymocyte globulin, then maintained on tacrolimus and steroids for about 3 years. Study-wide findings and caveats: GvH clones turned up in recipient marrow; some had shown up first in ileum or blood. Early after transplant, HvG clones declined as circulating GvH clones peaked.

The source of this sequence is a human patient who received an intestinal transplant, so some T cells may come from the graft donor. Sample: PBMCs, taken 26 days after transplant. The rearrangement joins TRBV7-9 to TRBJ2-5, with a weak D call TRBD1 (6 bases). DNA for the CDR3: TGTGCCAGCAGCTTCGGTACAGGGTACCAAGAGACCCAGTACTTC. Translated, it gives CASSFGTGYQETQYF.